This TCR beta chain appears in the sequencing data of a study of T-cell reconstitution after alpha-beta-depleted transplantation in children. Findings and caveats of the study: Reportedly, roughly two months post-transplant, alpha-beta T cells arose from several hundred expanded graft clones. Surviving recipient T cells and intrathymic progenitors accounted for some patients' high TCRbeta diversity at day 60. Counts and diversity of T cells one year after transplant came mostly from newly produced T cells.

The V end lost 7 bases, the J end lost 5 bases, and 21 bases lay between the germline ends. The V gene's germline CDR1 is SEHNR and CDR2 FQNEAQ (reference sequence). The CDR3 runs 16 residues. During its preparation, the TCRbeta library received unique molecular identifiers. From the PCR reads, TCRdb called clonotypes with MiXCR, one entry per CDR3 protein. The table has roughly 100,000 distinct CDR3 sequences, about 5.6% seen once. Ten or more counts support this clonotype. Its target is not known. The chain carries TRBV7-9 and TRBJ2-1, with D possibly being TRBD2 (6 bases). The sample consisted of PBMCs, mostly from graft donor cells, taken 60 days after TCRalphabeta/CD19-depleted stem cell transplant. This TCR derives from a female patient aged 2-15 years who had a stem cell transplant for Fanconi anemia, so the T cells may come from the graft donor. DNA for the CDR3: TGTGCCAGCACCCCGGCGGGCGGGATTCCCCACAATGAGCAGTTCTTC. It yields the protein CASTPAGGIPHNEQFF.